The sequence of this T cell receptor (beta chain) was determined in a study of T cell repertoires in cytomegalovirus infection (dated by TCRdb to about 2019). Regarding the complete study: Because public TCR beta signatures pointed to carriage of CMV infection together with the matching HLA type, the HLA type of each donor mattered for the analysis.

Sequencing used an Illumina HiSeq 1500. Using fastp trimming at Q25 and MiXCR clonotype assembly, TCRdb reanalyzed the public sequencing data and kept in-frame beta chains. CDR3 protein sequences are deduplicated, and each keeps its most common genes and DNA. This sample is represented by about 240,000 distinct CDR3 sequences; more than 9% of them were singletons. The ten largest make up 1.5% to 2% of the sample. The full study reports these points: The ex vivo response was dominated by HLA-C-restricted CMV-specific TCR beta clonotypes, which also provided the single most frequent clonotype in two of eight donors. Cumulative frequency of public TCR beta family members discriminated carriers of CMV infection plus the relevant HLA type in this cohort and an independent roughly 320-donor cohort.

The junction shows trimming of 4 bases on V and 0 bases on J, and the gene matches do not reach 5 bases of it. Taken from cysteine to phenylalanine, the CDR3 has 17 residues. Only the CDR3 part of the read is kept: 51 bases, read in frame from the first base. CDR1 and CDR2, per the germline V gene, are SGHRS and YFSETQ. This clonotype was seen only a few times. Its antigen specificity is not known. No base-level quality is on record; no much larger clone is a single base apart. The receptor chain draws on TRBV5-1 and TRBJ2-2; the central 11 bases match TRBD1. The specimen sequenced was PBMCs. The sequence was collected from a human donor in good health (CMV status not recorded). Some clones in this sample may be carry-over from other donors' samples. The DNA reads TGCGCCAGCAGCCTAAGGACAGGGGGCACGAACACCGGGGAGCTGTTTTTT. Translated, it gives CASSLRTGGTNTGELFF. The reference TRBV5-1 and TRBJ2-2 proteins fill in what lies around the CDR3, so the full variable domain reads KAGVTQTPRYLIKTRGQQVTLSCSPISGHRSVSWYQQTPGQGLQFLFEYFSETQRNKGNFPGRFSGRQFSNSRSEMNVSTLELGDSALYLCASSLRTGGTNTGELFFGEGSRLTVL.